This T cell receptor beta chain was found in a study of T cells in Graves' hyperthyroidism and ophthalmopathy (dated by TCRdb to the late 2010s). Context from the whole study: Peripheral blood samples were taken at initial diagnosis, before any treatment was given. TCR V-J signatures able to tell the groups apart were searched for in a discovery cohort of more than 90 patients, of whom more than 40 had Graves' ophthalmopathy and roughly 59 had stable Graves' hyperthyroidism. Prospective prediction of ophthalmopathy was tested in an independent validation cohort consisting of roughly 19 hyperthyroidism patients and more than 15 patients who later progressed to ophthalmopathy. The approximately 100 discovery patients were randomly split 7:3 into training and test sets. In six Graves' hyperthyroidism patients, the study also compared T-cell repertoires from thyroid tissue with T-cell repertoires from blood. After blood sampling, hyperthyroidism patients were treated with methimazole at a starting dose of 30 mg daily, and ophthalmopathy patients were treated with high-dose intravenous methylprednisolone. The paper describes TCR Vbeta CDR3 sequencing of around 140 peripheral blood samples, made up of 43 ophthalmopathy patients, more than 70 hyperthyroidism patients and 17 progressor patients. On the study overall, not on this receptor specifically: No statistical method was used to fix the sample size in advance, and group allocation was not hidden from the investigators. In cross-validation, a model built on a 13 V-J signature told ophthalmopathy apart from stable hyperthyroidism with under 90% sensitivity and approximately 81% specificity, and in testing the same model reached 80%/75%. During validation, the model predicted progression to ophthalmopathy a median of around six months ahead of onset, with roughly 65% sensitivity and almost 75% specificity. Most expanded thyroid clonotypes (frequency above 0.001) were also detected in blood, a finding suggesting that blood repertoires may reflect thyroid immune responses.

With regard to this clonotype: Its antigen is still unknown. No quality values exist for individual bases; no much larger clone is one base distant.

Amplification of TCR beta CDR3 regions was carried out from RNA transcripts. The TCR CDR3 was subjected to a first round of RT-PCR using the HTBI primer set and the Qiagen OneStep RT-PCR kit. A second multiplex PCR round built the libraries, followed by size selection and purification. Sequencing of the libraries was done on an Illumina HiSeq2000 using paired-end 100 bp reads. From the authors' description of their analysis: SOAPnuke was used to process the raw data, with reads discarded if the reads contained adapters or uncalled bases, had a mean Phred below 15, or lacked an exact constant-primer or identifier match. COPE v1.2.5 was used to merge high-quality paired reads, and clonotypes were defined as unique nucleotide sequences. MiTCR v1.1 was used to align the clonotypes against IMGT TRBV, TRBD and TRBJ reference segments. The analysis included only V-J combinations with a frequency above 0.0001, which together covered 99% to 99.2% of the repertoires. The TCS score was defined as the ratio of F50 (clonal expansion) to E x V (chaos), calculated using BLOSUM62-based TCRdist between CDR3 peptides within each V-J. Welch's t-statistics and random forest reduced roughly 540 V-J features to 10 to 15, which were used in a naive Bayes classifier (R e1071). The raw public data were reprocessed by TCRdb itself: fastp quality trimming at Q25, MiXCR clonotype calling, in-frame beta chains only. Identical CDR3 protein sequences are pooled into one entry, listed with their most common genes and DNA. V and J calls and clone size were set by TCRdb, not the authors. The sample has roughly 720,000 distinct CDR3 sequences on record, around 16% of them singletons. Jointly, the top ten make up 15% to 19% of the sample.

Stable Graves' hyperthyroidism was defined as the absence of progression to ophthalmopathy over 18 months of follow-up. Hyperthyroidism patients were newly diagnosed, had a disease duration of under 2 months, and were aged 18 to 65 years. Patients with uncontrolled infections, other autoimmune diseases, pregnancy or lactation were excluded. Diagnoses relied on clinical symptoms, serum thyroxine and TRAb, thyroid ultrasound and orbital computed tomography. PBMCs were separated from under 11 ml of fresh peripheral blood using Ficoll-Paque density gradient centrifugation. Total RNA was extracted using Trizol reagent, and RNA quality was assessed on an Agilent 2100 Bioanalyzer. CDR1 and CDR2 are drawn from the germline V gene (reference sequence): LNHDA, SQIVND. The trim is 3 bases for V and 7 bases for J, with a gap of 7 bases between the germline ends. Counted from cysteine to phenylalanine, this CDR3 has 11 amino acids. The read is trimmed to its CDR3 DNA, 33 bases read in frame from base 1.

Material: blood. The sequence joins TRBV19 to TRBJ2-7; no D gene call is confident. The receptor was derived from a man aged 45 to 65 with Graves' hyperthyroidism. The CDR3 protein is CASSITGEQYF. The DNA sequence is given as TGTGCCAGTAGTATTACCGGGGAGCAGTACTTC.